The source of this TCR beta chain is a study of OX40 agonist ivuxolimab in advanced cancers. Whole-study findings and limits: Undetermined was the antigen specificity of the expanded peripheral T cells. At 0.1-3.0 mg/kg, partial responders had clonal expansion among the lowest observed.

Excluded were patients having autoimmune disease history or systemic immunosuppression. Baseline was the first blood sampling point, followed by cycle 4 day 1 and cycle 7 day 1. As to this clone: What it binds is not known.

This CDR3 contains 15 residues. Losses at the gene ends were 0 bases for V and 1 base for J; bases not matched to a gene: 2. Germline CDR1 reads ENHRY; CDR2 reads SYGVKD. TCRdb keeps only in-frame clones here, not all; method: immunoSEQ multiplex PCR. The sample lists 55,000 to 60,000 clones; around nine tenths were seen once. Sequenced material: CD4+ or CD8+ T cells sorted from blood, taken in a trial of the OX40 agonist ivuxolimab. The source of this sequence is an adult with an advanced solid tumor such as melanoma, head and neck, liver or kidney cancer. The rearrangement links TRBV10-3 to TRBJ2-5, with 7 bases aligning to TRBD2. In DNA, the CDR3 is TGTGCCATCAGTGAGTCCCCTAGCGGCCAAGAGACCCAGTACTTC. Residues: CAISESPSGQETQYF.